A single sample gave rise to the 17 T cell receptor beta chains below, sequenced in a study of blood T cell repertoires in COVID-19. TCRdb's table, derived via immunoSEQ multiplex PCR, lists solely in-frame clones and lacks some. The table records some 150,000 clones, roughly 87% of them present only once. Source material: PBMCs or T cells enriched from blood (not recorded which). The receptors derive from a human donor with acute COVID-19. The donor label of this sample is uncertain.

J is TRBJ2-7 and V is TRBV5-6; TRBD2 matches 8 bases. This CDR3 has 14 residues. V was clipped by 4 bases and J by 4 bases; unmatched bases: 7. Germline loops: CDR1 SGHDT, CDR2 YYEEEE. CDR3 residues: CASSVGLALYEQYF. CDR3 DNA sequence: TGTGCCAGCAGCGTTGGACTAGCATTGTACGAGCAGTACTTC.

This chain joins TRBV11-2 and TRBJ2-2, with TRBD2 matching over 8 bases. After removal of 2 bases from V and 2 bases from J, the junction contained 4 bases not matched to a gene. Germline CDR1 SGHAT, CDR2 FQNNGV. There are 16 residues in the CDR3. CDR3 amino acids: CASSLFGGANTGELFF. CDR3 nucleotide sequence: TGTGCCAGCAGCTTATTCGGGGGGGCAAACACCGGGGAGCTGTTTTTT.

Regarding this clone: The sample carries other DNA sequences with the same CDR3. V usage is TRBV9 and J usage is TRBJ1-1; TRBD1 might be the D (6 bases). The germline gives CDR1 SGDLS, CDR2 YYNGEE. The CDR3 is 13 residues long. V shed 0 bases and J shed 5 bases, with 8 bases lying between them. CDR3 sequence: CASSVEGGTEAFF. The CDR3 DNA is TGTGCCAGCAGCGTAGAAGGGGGTACTGAAGCTTTCTTT.

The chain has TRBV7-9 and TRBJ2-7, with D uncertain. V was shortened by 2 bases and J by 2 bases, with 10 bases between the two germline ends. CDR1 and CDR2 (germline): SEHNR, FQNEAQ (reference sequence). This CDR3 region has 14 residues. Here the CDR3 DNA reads TGTGCCAGCAGCTTAACCAGGCTACCCTACGAGCAGTACTTC. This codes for CASSLTRLPYEQYF.

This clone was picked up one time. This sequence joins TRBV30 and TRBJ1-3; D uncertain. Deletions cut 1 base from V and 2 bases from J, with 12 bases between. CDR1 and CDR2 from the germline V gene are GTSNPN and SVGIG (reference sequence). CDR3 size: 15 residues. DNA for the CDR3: TGTGCCTGGAGTGACAAGGGAGGAACTGGAAACACCATATATTTT. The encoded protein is CAWSDKGGTGNTIYF.

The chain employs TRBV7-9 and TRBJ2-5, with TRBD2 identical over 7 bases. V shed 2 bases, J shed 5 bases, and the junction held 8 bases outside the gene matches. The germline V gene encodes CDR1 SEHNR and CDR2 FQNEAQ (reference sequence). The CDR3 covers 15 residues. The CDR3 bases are TGTGCCAGCAGCTTAATGCCACTAGCGCGGGAGACCCAGTACTTC. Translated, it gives CASSLMPLARETQYF.

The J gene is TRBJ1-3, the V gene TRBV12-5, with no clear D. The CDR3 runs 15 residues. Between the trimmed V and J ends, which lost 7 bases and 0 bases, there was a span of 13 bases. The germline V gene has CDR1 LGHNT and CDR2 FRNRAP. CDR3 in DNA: TGTGCTAGTGCCACAGACGGCTTCTCTGGAAACACCATATATTTT. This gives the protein CASATDGFSGNTIYF.

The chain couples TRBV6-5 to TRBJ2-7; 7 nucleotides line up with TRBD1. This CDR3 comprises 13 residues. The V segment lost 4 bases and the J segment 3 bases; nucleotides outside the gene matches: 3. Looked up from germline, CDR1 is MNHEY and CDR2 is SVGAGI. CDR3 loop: CASSSGQSYEQYF. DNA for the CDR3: TGTGCCAGCAGTTCGGGACAGAGCTACGAGCAGTACTTC.

The CDR3 nucleotides are TGCAGTGCTAGTTGGGCTCTGACTAGCGGGGGCATCTCAGATACGCAGTATTTT. Translation: CSASWALTSGGISDTQYF. The genes are TRBV20-1 and TRBJ2-3; TRBD2 matches 12 bases. CDR3 length: 18 amino acids. Germline assignment: CDR1 DFQATT and CDR2 SNEGSKA (reference sequence). The V and J ends lost 3 bases and 4 bases, in that order; junction bases with no gene match: 14.

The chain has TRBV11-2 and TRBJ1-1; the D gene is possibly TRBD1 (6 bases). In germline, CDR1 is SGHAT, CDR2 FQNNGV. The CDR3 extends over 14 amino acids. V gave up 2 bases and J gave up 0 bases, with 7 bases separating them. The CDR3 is CASSLQGMNTEAFF. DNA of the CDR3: TGTGCCAGCAGCTTACAGGGGATGAACACTGAAGCTTTCTTT.

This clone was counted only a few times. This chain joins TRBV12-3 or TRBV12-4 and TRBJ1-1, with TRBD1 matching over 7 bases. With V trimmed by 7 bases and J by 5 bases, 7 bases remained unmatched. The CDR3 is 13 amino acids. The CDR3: CASTEGAWTEAFF. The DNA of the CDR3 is TGTGCCAGCACCGAGGGGGCTTGGACTGAAGCTTTCTTT.

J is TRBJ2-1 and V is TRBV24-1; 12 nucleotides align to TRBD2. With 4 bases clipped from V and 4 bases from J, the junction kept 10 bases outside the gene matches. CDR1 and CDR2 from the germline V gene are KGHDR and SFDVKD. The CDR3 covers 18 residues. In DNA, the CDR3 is TGTGCCACCAGTGAGCCTACCGCGACTAGCGGGGGTTACAATGAGCAGTTCTTC. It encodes CATSEPTATSGGYNEQFF.

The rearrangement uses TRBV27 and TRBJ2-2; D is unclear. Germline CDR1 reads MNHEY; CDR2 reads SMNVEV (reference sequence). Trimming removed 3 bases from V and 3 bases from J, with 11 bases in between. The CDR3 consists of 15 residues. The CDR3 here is CASSFAGEDTGELFF. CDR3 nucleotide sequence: TGTGCCAGCAGTTTTGCCGGAGAAGACACCGGGGAGCTGTTTTTT.

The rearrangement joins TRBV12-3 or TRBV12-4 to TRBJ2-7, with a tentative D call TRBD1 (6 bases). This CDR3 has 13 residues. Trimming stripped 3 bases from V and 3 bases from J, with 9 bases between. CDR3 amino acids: CASSLGALYEQYF. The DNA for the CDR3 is TGTGCCAGCAGTTTGGGGGCCCTCTACGAGCAGTACTTC.

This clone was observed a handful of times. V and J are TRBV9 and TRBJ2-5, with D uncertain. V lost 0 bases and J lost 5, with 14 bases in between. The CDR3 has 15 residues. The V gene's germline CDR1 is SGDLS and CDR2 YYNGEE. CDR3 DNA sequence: TGTGCCAGCAGCGTAGGAGCAGTGGAGTCGGAGACCCAGTACTTC. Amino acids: CASSVGAVESETQYF.

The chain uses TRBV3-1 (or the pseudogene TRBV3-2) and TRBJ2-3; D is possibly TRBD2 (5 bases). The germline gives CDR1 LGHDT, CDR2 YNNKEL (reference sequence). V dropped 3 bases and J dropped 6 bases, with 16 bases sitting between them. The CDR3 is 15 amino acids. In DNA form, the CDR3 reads TGTGCCAGCAGCCAGGGAGCGGTGGCTAGGGATACGCAGTATTTT. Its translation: CASSQGAVARDTQYF.

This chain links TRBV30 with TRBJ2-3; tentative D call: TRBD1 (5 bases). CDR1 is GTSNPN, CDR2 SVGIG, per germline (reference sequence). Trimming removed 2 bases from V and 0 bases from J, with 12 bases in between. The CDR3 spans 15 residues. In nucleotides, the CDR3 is TGTGCCTGGAGTAAGCTAGGGGCTAGCACAGATACGCAGTATTTT. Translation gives CAWSKLGASTDTQYF.